Each of the 20 T cell receptor beta chains below was sequenced from the same sample in a study of blood T cell repertoires in COVID-19. This table comes from immunoSEQ multiplex PCR, and its TCRdb copy is limited to in-frame clones, with some not included. This table has about 220,000 clones, under 90% appearing once. Sequenced material: peripheral blood. Receptor source: a woman aged 80 or over with acute or convalescent COVID-19.

This chain links TRBV3-1 (or the pseudogene TRBV3-2) with TRBJ2-3; possible D gene TRBD2, 6 bases. Trimming took 6 bases from V and 4 from J, leaving 23 bases between them. Germline V gene sequence: CDR1 LGHDT, CDR2 YNNKEL (reference sequence). This CDR3 has 17 residues. The CDR3 sequence is CASSSPPGAGAPDTQYF. For the CDR3, the DNA is TGTGCCAGCAGTTCACCCCCAGGAGCGGGCGCTCCAGATACGCAGTATTTT.

This sequence joins TRBV20-1 and TRBJ2-3; D is perhaps TRBD2 (5 bases). The CDR3 totals 16 residues. CDR1 is DFQATT and CDR2 is SNEGSKA in the germline V gene (reference sequence). V was clipped by 3 bases and J by 4 bases, with 20 bases between them. The CDR3 nucleotides read TGCAGTGCTAGTGCTCCGTCCGGGATGAACTCAGATACGCAGTATTTT. Its translation is CSASAPSGMNSDTQYF.

This clone occurred once. The chain couples TRBV7-6 to TRBJ2-2; no clear D. Germline V lookup: CDR1 SGHVS, CDR2 FNYEAQ. The germline V and J ends were trimmed by 0 bases and 6 bases, with 8 bases remaining between them. This CDR3 comprises 14 residues. The CDR3 region has the DNA TGTGCCAGCAGCTTAGCATCCGGGTCCGGGGAGCTGTTTTTT. Translation gives CASSLASGSGELFF. The complete variable domain, with remaining parts taken from reference TRBV7-6 and TRBJ2-2, reads GAGVSQSPRYKVTKRGQDVALRCDPISGHVSLYWYRQALGQGPEFLTYFNYEAQQDKSGLPNDRFSAERPEGSISTLTIQRTEQRDSAMYRCASSLASGSGELFFGEGSRLTVL.

The V gene is TRBV6-2 or TRBV6-3, the J gene TRBJ1-1; weak D call: TRBD1 (5 bases). Per germline, CDR1 MNHEY and CDR2 SVGEGT. The CDR3 is 15 residues long. V was clipped by 2 bases and J by 1 base, with 11 bases between them. DNA for the CDR3: TGTGCCAGCAGTTACGCGGGGCTGACGAACACTGAAGCTTTCTTT. This gives the protein CASSYAGLTNTEAFF.

This chain joins TRBV9 and TRBJ1-3; D possibly corresponds to TRBD1 (5 bases). V was clipped by 3 bases and J by 4 bases, with 14 bases between them. This CDR3 has 15 amino acids. The germline CDR1 and CDR2 sequences are SGDLS and YYNGEE. The CDR3 DNA reads as TGTGCCAGCAGCGCAACGACAGAATTCGGAAACACCATATATTTT. Its translation: CASSATTEFGNTIYF. Drawing the rest from reference TRBV9 and TRBJ1-3, the complete variable domain is DSGVTQTPKHLITATGQRVTLRCSPRSGDLSVYWYQQSLDQGLQFLIQYYNGEERAKGNILERFSAQQFPDLHSELNLSSLELGDSALYFCASSATTEFGNTIYFGEGSWLTVV.

This clone was recorded once. V and J are TRBV3-1 (or the pseudogene TRBV3-2) and TRBJ1-1; D possibly corresponds to TRBD1 (5 bases). Deletions cut 4 bases from V and 12 bases from J, with 24 bases between. This CDR3 comprises 15 residues. Germline values: CDR1 LGHDT, CDR2 YNNKEL (reference sequence). DNA of the CDR3: TGTGCCAGCAGCCTATCAACCGGGCTCCGACAGAGGACTTTCTTT. Protein sequence: CASSLSTGLRQRTFF.

The rearrangement joins TRBV7-6 to TRBJ1-2; TRBD1 is a possible D gene (6 bases). Trimming left V 5 bases short and J 3 bases short, with 16 bases between. The CDR3 totals 15 residues. Germline V gives CDR1 SGHVS, CDR2 FNYEAQ. The CDR3 nucleotides read TGTGCCAGCAGCCCCCGGTCGACAGGAGACTATGGCTACACCTTC. The encoded protein is CASSPRSTGDYGYTF.

This clone was seen a few times. V gene TRBV10-3 combines with J gene TRBJ1-2; possibly TRBD1 for D (5 bases). Germline V gene sequence: CDR1 ENHRY, CDR2 SYGVKD. This CDR3 contains 13 residues. V lost 11 bases and J lost 3, with 16 bases in between. Here the CDR3 reads CALISWGDYGYTF. The CDR3, as DNA: TGTGCCCTCATTTCCTGGGGGGACTATGGCTACACCTTC.

Only a few counts were recorded for this clone. The CDR3 is CASSPLGQANTEAFF. The CDR3 bases are TGTGCCAGCTCACCTTTGGGACAGGCGAACACTGAAGCTTTCTTT. This chain joins TRBV18 and TRBJ1-1; TRBD1 aligns across 8 bases. The ends lost 3 bases at V and 1 base at J; junction bases unmatched: 4. Germline loops: CDR1 KGHSH, CDR2 LQKENI. This CDR3 has 15 amino acids.

V is TRBV28 and J is TRBJ1-5; the D gene is possibly TRBD1 (5 bases). CDR1 is MDHEN and CDR2 is SYDVKM in the germline V gene. Trimming took off 8 bases at V and 3 bases at J, with 11 bases between the two ends. The CDR3 extends over 13 amino acids. The CDR3 loop reads CASRGGSNQPQHF. In nucleotides, the CDR3 is TGTGCCAGCCGCGGGGGTTCCAATCAGCCCCAGCATTTT.

The V and J genes are TRBV2 and TRBJ2-5, with TRBD2 identical over 10 bases. From germline, CDR1 is SNHLY and CDR2 FYNNEI. CDR3 length: 15 residues. The trim removed 5 bases at V and 2 bases at J, leaving 5 bases unmatched. The CDR3 nucleotides are TGTGCCAGCAGTCCACTAGCGGGGTTTCAAGAGACCCAGTACTTC. Amino acid sequence: CASSPLAGFQETQYF.

The chain links TRBV6-5 to TRBJ1-5; possibly TRBD1 for D (6 bases). Trimming stripped 2 bases from V and 1 base from J, with 9 bases between. The CDR3 sequence is 15 residues long. Germline V gene sequence: CDR1 MNHEY, CDR2 SVGAGI. The DNA of the CDR3 is TGTGCCAGCAGTTACGGAGGACAGAGCAATCAGCCCCAGCATTTT. Its protein is CASSYGGQSNQPQHF.

The chain employs TRBV5-1 and TRBJ2-7; 8 bases are shared with TRBD2. The CDR3 is 15 residues long. Germline V CDR1 and CDR2: SGHRS, YFSETQ. The V segment lost 0 bases and the J segment 5 bases; nucleotides outside the gene matches: 7. The CDR3 protein is CASSLGGTSPDEQYF. The CDR3 DNA reads TGCGCCAGCAGCTTGGGTGGGACTAGTCCCGACGAGCAGTACTTC.

The chain couples TRBV6-5 to TRBJ1-6; a weak D match, TRBD1 (5 bases). Germline CDR1 MNHEY, CDR2 SVGAGI. CDR3 length equals 14 residues. V dropped 2 bases and J dropped 6 bases, with 8 bases sitting between them. The CDR3 loop is CASSYDSINSPLHF. The CDR3 DNA sequence: TGTGCCAGCAGTTACGACAGTATTAATTCACCCCTCCACTTT.

The rearrangement uses TRBV6-2 or TRBV6-3 and TRBJ2-7; D is possibly TRBD1 (6 bases). This CDR3 has 15 amino acids. Trimming left V 5 bases short and J 5 bases short, with 19 bases between. Germline V gene data show CDR1 as MNHEY and CDR2 as SVGEGT. In DNA, the CDR3 is TGTGCCAGCAGTACCCTACGGACAGCGAAAAACGAGCAGTACTTC. Protein: CASSTLRTAKNEQYF.

CDR3 protein: CSVGVAVQETQYF. As DNA, the CDR3 is TGCAGCGTCGGGGTTGCGGTCCAAGAGACCCAGTACTTC. The V call is TRBV29-1, the J call TRBJ2-5, with D possibly being TRBD2 (5 bases). V lost 6 bases and J lost 1, with 12 bases in between. The CDR3 has 13 amino acids. The germline CDR1 and CDR2 sequences are SQVTM and ANQGSEA.

This chain uses TRBV5-1 with TRBJ1-2, with a possible D match to TRBD1 (5 bases). V gave up 4 bases and J gave up 0 bases, with 13 bases separating them. The CDR3 is 15 amino acids. Germline CDR1 SGHRS, CDR2 YFSETQ. CDR3 residues: CASSTGDSSNYGYTF. The CDR3 DNA sequence: TGCGCCAGCAGCACTGGAGACAGCTCTAACTATGGCTACACCTTC.

The chain employs TRBV18 and TRBJ1-3, with D unresolved. The CDR3 is made up of 16 amino acids. V was shortened by 4 bases and J by 0 bases, with 13 bases between the two germline ends. The germline V gene encodes CDR1 KGHSH and CDR2 LQKENI. For the CDR3, the DNA is TGTGCCAGCTCACTCGGCGGGAGCCTCTCTGGAAACACCATATATTTT. Translated: CASSLGGSLSGNTIYF.

This clone was seen just once. This chain uses TRBV29-1 with TRBJ1-1; TRBD1 is a possible D gene (6 bases). Trimming removed 3 bases at V and 1 base at J, with 12 bases between. The CDR3 is 14 amino acids. Per the germline V gene, CDR1 is SQVTM and CDR2 is ANQGSEA. CDR3 protein: CSVEGTPRNTEAFF. The CDR3 DNA reads as TGCAGCGTTGAGGGGACACCCCGGAACACTGAAGCTTTCTTT.

For this clone: One end of the junction varies from germline; a read error may be responsible. V usage is TRBV28 and J usage is TRBJ2-1; TRBD1 matches 7 bases. CDR1 is MDHEN and CDR2 is SYDVKM in the germline V gene. CDR3 length equals 13 residues. The CDR3 DNA follows: TGTGCCAGCAGGGTAACAGGGGCGGGCTCGTTGATCTTC. It yields the protein CASRVTGAGSLIF.